Below, 19 T cell receptor beta chains from the same sample are listed, as sequenced in a study of blood T cell repertoires in COVID-19. Produced via immunoSEQ multiplex PCR; TCRdb's table is partial and in-frame only. Of some 420,000 clones listed, around 89% are singletons. Sequencing used PBMCs or T cells enriched from blood (not recorded which). The receptor source for this set is a young man who had recovered from COVID-19.

The chain recombines TRBV30 with TRBJ2-1; 13 bases fit TRBD2. V was clipped by 5 bases and J by 1 base; unmatched bases: 5. In germline, CDR1 is GTSNPN, CDR2 SVGIG (reference sequence). The length of the CDR3 is 16 residues. DNA of the CDR3: TGTGCCTGGCGGACTAGCGGGAGATGGTCCTACAATGAGCAGTTCTTC. Its protein product is CAWRTSGRWSYNEQFF.

This clone was recorded once. The chain combines TRBV2 with TRBJ1-3; D may be TRBD1 (6 bases). CDR1 is SNHLY, CDR2 FYNNEI, per germline. The CDR3 has 14 amino acids. The germline V and J ends were trimmed by 8 bases and 8 bases, with 19 bases remaining between them. The DNA of the CDR3 is TGTGCCAGCCGTTACAGGGTTATGGAGCACACCATATATTTT. This translates into CASRYRVMEHTIYF.

This chain joins TRBV12-2 and TRBJ2-1; TRBD1 is the table's D call, not checked against the DNA. TRBV12-2 has pseudogene status. The CDR3 totals 12 residues. This CDR3 reads CASRPPEQGPFF. DNA of the CDR3: TGTGCAAGTCGCCCCCCCGAACAGGGTCCGTTCTTC.

The V call is TRBV7-2, the J call TRBJ2-3; TRBD1 agrees at 10 bases. CDR1 is SGHTA, CDR2 FQGNSA, per germline. The CDR3 extends over 16 amino acids. The junction had 10 bases not matched to a gene; V was cut back by 6 bases and J by 4 bases. DNA of the CDR3: TGTGCCAGCAGTTTTATTTCGGGACAGGGGTCAGATACGCAGTATTTT. It encodes CASSFISGQGSDTQYF.

This chain links TRBV18 with TRBJ2-1; 8 bases line up with TRBD2. The junction had 6 bases not matched to a gene; V was cut back by 5 bases and J by 6 bases. Germline values: CDR1 KGHSH, CDR2 LQKENI. The CDR3 contains 14 residues. DNA of the CDR3: TGTGCCAGCTCAACCGGGACTAGATTCAATGAGCAGTTCTTC. Protein sequence: CASSTGTRFNEQFF.

The chain combines TRBV6-5 with TRBJ2-5; 8 bases are a match to TRBD1. The J segment lost 7 bases and the V segment lost 6 bases, leaving 13 bases of the junction unmatched. The CDR3 has 15 residues. Looked up from germline, CDR1 is MNHEY and CDR2 is SVGAGI. CDR3 in amino acids: CASSLTGESLGTQYF. The CDR3 DNA is TGTGCCAGCAGCCTGACAGGGGAAAGTCTAGGGACCCAGTACTTC.

This rearrangement joins TRBV7-9 to TRBJ2-2, with D tentatively TRBD2 (5 bases). From germline, CDR1 is SEHNR and CDR2 FQNEAQ (reference sequence). V shed 1 base and J shed 0 bases, with 9 bases lying between them. The CDR3 runs to 16 residues. The CDR3 DNA is TGTGCCAGCAGCTTAGTCGGGAAAGCGAACACCGGGGAGCTGTTTTTT. The encoded protein is CASSLVGKANTGELFF.

The chain joins TRBV9 to TRBJ1-6, with 8 bases that match TRBD1. The CDR3 runs to 14 residues. V lost 4 bases, J lost 9 bases, and 6 bases stayed unmatched. Looked up from germline, CDR1 is SGDLS and CDR2 is YYNGEE. CDR3 protein: CASSSHRGGSPLHF. In DNA, the CDR3 is TGTGCCAGCAGCTCTCACAGGGGGGGTTCACCCCTCCACTTT.

This clone was counted once. At one end the junction does not follow the germline gene, possibly because of a read error. The CDR3 reads CASRDRGMVGECF. The DNA of the CDR3 is TGTGCCTCCCGGGACAGGGGAATGGTAGGGGAGTGCTTT. The gene calls are TRBV30 and TRBJ1-1; TRBD1 matches at 10 bases. Germline V gives CDR1 GTSNPN, CDR2 SVGIG (reference sequence). This CDR3 region has 13 residues.

The V call is TRBV10-2, the J call TRBJ1-6; maybe TRBD1 (6 bases). The CDR3 is 14 amino acids. The V gene's germline CDR1 is WSHSY and CDR2 SAAADI. Deletions cut 2 bases from V and 7 bases from J, with 9 bases between. This chain's CDR3 is CASSEDRQNSPLHF. CDR3 nucleotide sequence: TGCGCCAGCAGTGAGGACAGGCAAAATTCACCCCTCCACTTT.

With respect to this clone: The identical CDR3 is also encoded by other nucleotide sequences in the sample. This sequence joins TRBV28 and TRBJ1-5; tentatively, D is TRBD1 (5 bases). CDR3 length equals 15 residues. Trimming removed 5 bases from V and 2 bases from J, with 13 bases in between. In germline, CDR1 is MDHEN, CDR2 SYDVKM. CDR3 residues: CASSRTGAGNQPQHF. The CDR3 DNA is TGTGCCAGCAGTCGTACAGGAGCTGGCAATCAGCCCCAGCATTTT.

The CDR3 coding sequence is TGTGCCAGCAGCCAAGAAGGGGTAGATGAGCAGTTCTTC. It translates to CASSQEGVDEQFF. The genes are TRBV3-1 (or the pseudogene TRBV3-2) and TRBJ2-1; the D gene is possibly TRBD1 (5 bases). Trimming left V 0 bases short and J 8 bases short, with 8 bases between. The CDR3 consists of 13 residues. CDR1 is LGHDT, CDR2 YNNKEL, per germline (reference sequence).

The chain combines TRBV29-1 with TRBJ2-2; 7 positions match TRBD1. Germline-derived CDR1 and CDR2 are SQVTM and ANQGSEA. The CDR3 is 13 residues long. Trimming cost V 6 bases and J 3 bases; bases outside gene matches: 4. The DNA of the CDR3 is TGCAGCGTCGACAGGGATCACACCGGGGAGCTGTTTTTT. It is translated as CSVDRDHTGELFF.

This clone came up once. The V call is TRBV28, the J call TRBJ2-2; tentative D call: TRBD2 (6 bases). The CDR3 is 15 amino acids. CDR1 and CDR2 from the germline V gene are MDHEN and SYDVKM. The V end lost 4 bases, the J end lost 1 base, and 10 bases lay between the germline ends. The CDR3: CASSSRDWNTGELFF. CDR3 nucleotides: TGTGCCAGCAGTTCCCGGGACTGGAACACCGGGGAGCTGTTTTTT.

The V call is TRBV5-1, the J call TRBJ2-3, with TRBD2 identical over 9 bases. CDR3 size: 16 residues. Looked up from germline, CDR1 is SGHRS and CDR2 is YFSETQ. With V trimmed by 3 bases and J by 4 bases, 9 bases remained unmatched. CDR3 in amino acids: CASSSGREGPPDTQYF. In DNA, the CDR3 is TGCGCCAGCAGCTCAGGGCGGGAGGGCCCCCCAGATACGCAGTATTTT.

The chain is built from TRBV11-3 and TRBJ2-1; D is undetermined. The ends were cut back, 5 bases at V and 1 base at J, with 15 bases in the middle. Per the germline V gene, CDR1 is SGHNT and CDR2 is YENEEA. The CDR3 contains 16 residues. CDR3 DNA sequence: TGTGCCAGCAGCCACAACGACGCCAGGTCCTACAATGAGCAGTTCTTC. Amino acids: CASSHNDARSYNEQFF.

The rearrangement uses TRBV10-1 and TRBJ2-3; D not resolved. The CDR3 is made up of 14 amino acids. Deletions cut 4 bases from V and 3 bases from J, with 11 bases between. CDR1 and CDR2 from the germline V gene are WNHNN and SYGVQD (reference sequence). The CDR3 DNA reads TGCGCCAGCAGTGGGCATCAGAAGACAGATACGCAGTATTTT. Its protein product is CASSGHQKTDTQYF.

This rearrangement joins TRBV27 to TRBJ2-7; 9 nucleotides line up with TRBD2. V shed 7 bases and J 2 bases; nucleotides not matched to a gene: 3. The V gene's germline CDR1 is MNHEY and CDR2 SMNVEV (reference sequence). This CDR3 is built from 13 residues. The CDR3 DNA reads as TGTGCCAGCACGGCGGGAGGGCCCTACGAGCAGTACTTC. This codes for CASTAGGPYEQYF.

The rearrangement links TRBV10-1 to TRBJ2-5; no reliable D call. This CDR3 comprises 13 residues. V was trimmed by 3 bases and J by 2 bases, leaving 7 bases between them. The germline gives CDR1 WNHNN, CDR2 SYGVQD (reference sequence). CDR3: CASSERGQETQYF. The DNA of the CDR3 is TGCGCCAGCAGTGAACGCGGACAAGAGACCCAGTACTTC.